The rows below give T cell receptor beta chains drawn from one sample of a study of siplizumab effects on memory and regulatory T cells. Repertoires were generated with immunoSEQ multiplex PCR, while TCRdb's copy carries only in-frame clones and drops some. The table shows 85,000 to 130,000 clones, with 94% occurring only once. Sequencing was performed on Tregs sorted from blood. The receptor source for this set is a human donor in good health. Both conserved end residues are part of each CDR3. The order of the fields is J gene, clone size, D gene, V gene, CDR3 DNA, CDR3 protein. The D gene is left open where the match is weak. The size entry is marked missing in some rows and otherwise reads once, few, many or a size class.

j_call: TRBJ2-3; clone_size: NA; d_call: NA; v_call: TRBV10-3; cdr3_nt: TGTGCCATCAGTGAGTCCAGGGTTGGGGATACGCAGTATTTT; cdr3_aa: CAISESRVGDTQYF
j_call: TRBJ2-3; clone_size: NA; d_call: NA; v_call: TRBV18; cdr3_nt: TGTGCCAGCTCACCAAGTCTCGGGACAGATACGCAGTATTTT; cdr3_aa: CASSPSLGTDTQYF
j_call: TRBJ1-3; clone_size: NA; d_call: NA; v_call: TRBV28; cdr3_nt: TGTGCCAGGCCGGCGGGGGCATCCGACAACACCATATATTTT; cdr3_aa: CARPAGASDNTIYF
j_call: TRBJ2-1; clone_size: NA; d_call: NA; v_call: TRBV2; cdr3_nt: TGTGCCAGCAGGGGAGACCTGTTCTTC; cdr3_aa: CASRGDLFF
j_call: TRBJ2-6; clone_size: once; d_call: NA; v_call: TRBV4-2; cdr3_nt: TGTGCCAGCAGCCAAAAAAAAGGAGGTTCTGGGGCCAACGTCCTGACTTTC; cdr3_aa: CASSQKKGGSGANVLTF
j_call: TRBJ2-5; clone_size: NA; d_call: NA; v_call: TRBV5-6; cdr3_nt: TGTGCCAGCAGCCTACTAGGATCAAAAGAGACCCAGTACTTC; cdr3_aa: CASSLLGSKETQYF
j_call: TRBJ2-1; clone_size: NA; d_call: NA; v_call: TRBV5-1; cdr3_nt: TGCGCCAGCAGCTATCGGGGATTTGACAATGAGCAGTTCTTC; cdr3_aa: CASSYRGFDNEQFF
j_call: TRBJ2-1; clone_size: NA; d_call: TRBD1; v_call: TRBV7-8; cdr3_nt: TGTGCCAGCAGCTTAGTGTGGGACAGATACAATGAGCAGTTCTTC; cdr3_aa: CASSLVWDRYNEQFF
j_call: TRBJ1-4; clone_size: once; d_call: TRBD1; v_call: TRBV27; cdr3_nt: TGTGCCAGCAGTCAGGACAGGGCGTCGGAAAAACTGTTTTTT; cdr3_aa: CASSQDRASEKLFF
j_call: TRBJ2-5; clone_size: NA; d_call: NA; v_call: TRBV7-9; cdr3_nt: TGTGCCAGCAGCTGGTTCCCACAAGAGACCCAGTACTTC; cdr3_aa: CASSWFPQETQYF
j_call: TRBJ2-7; clone_size: NA; d_call: NA; v_call: TRBV5-1; cdr3_nt: TGCGCCAGTACTCCTACTTGGCAGGGAGGAAGGAACGAGCAGTACTTC; cdr3_aa: CASTPTWQGGRNEQYF
j_call: TRBJ2-3; clone_size: NA; d_call: NA; v_call: TRBV5-6; cdr3_nt: TGTGCCAGCAGCTTGATACGGGGAGCTACAGATACGCAGTATTTT; cdr3_aa: CASSLIRGATDTQYF
j_call: TRBJ2-2; clone_size: NA; d_call: NA; v_call: TRBV27; cdr3_nt: TGTGCCAGCAGTTTTATGGTAGGGACCGGGGAGCTGTTTTTT; cdr3_aa: CASSFMVGTGELFF
j_call: TRBJ1-1; clone_size: NA; d_call: NA; v_call: TRBV6-5; cdr3_nt: TGTGCCAGCAGTTATGTCGGCAGGGGCGGATCGGCTTTCTTT; cdr3_aa: CASSYVGRGGSAFF
j_call: TRBJ2-7; clone_size: NA; d_call: TRBD1; v_call: TRBV19; cdr3_nt: TGTGCCAGTAGTAACCCCGGGACAGGGGTAAACGAGCAGTACTTC; cdr3_aa: CASSNPGTGVNEQYF
j_call: TRBJ2-4; clone_size: NA; d_call: TRBD1; v_call: TRBV9; cdr3_nt: TGTGCCAGCAGCGGACAGGGTTTAGCCAAAAACATTCAGTACTTC; cdr3_aa: CASSGQGLAKNIQYF
j_call: TRBJ1-1; clone_size: NA; d_call: NA; v_call: TRBV5-1; cdr3_nt: TGCGCCAGCAGCCTGCTATGGGGGGGAACTGAAGCTTTCTTT; cdr3_aa: CASSLLWGGTEAFF
j_call: TRBJ2-5; clone_size: NA; d_call: NA; v_call: TRBV11-2; cdr3_nt: TGTGCCAGCAGCTTAGTGGTTGGGACCCAGTACTTC; cdr3_aa: CASSLVVGTQYF
j_call: TRBJ1-2; clone_size: NA; d_call: NA; v_call: TRBV5-6; cdr3_nt: TGTGCCAGCAGCTTGGGGGGAAATGGCTACACCTTC; cdr3_aa: CASSLGGNGYTF
j_call: TRBJ1-1; clone_size: NA; d_call: TRBD1; v_call: TRBV28; cdr3_nt: TGTGCCAGCAGTTTCCGGCCAGGGGGAACTGAAGCTTTCTTT; cdr3_aa: CASSFRPGGTEAFF
j_call: TRBJ1-2; clone_size: once; d_call: NA; v_call: TRBV5-8; cdr3_nt: TGTGCCAGCAGCTTGTCAGTTATTCATGGCTACACCTTC; cdr3_aa: CASSLSVIHGYTF
j_call: TRBJ2-1; clone_size: NA; d_call: NA; v_call: TRBV11-3; cdr3_nt: TGTGCCAGCAGCACCCGACAAAGCTCCTACAATGAGCAGTTCTTC; cdr3_aa: CASSTRQSSYNEQFF
j_call: TRBJ2-1; clone_size: NA; d_call: NA; v_call: TRBV30; cdr3_nt: TGTGCCTGGGTCGACCCCATACGGCCCTACAATGAGCAGTTCTTC; cdr3_aa: CAWVDPIRPYNEQFF
j_call: TRBJ1-1; clone_size: NA; d_call: TRBD1; v_call: TRBV7-9; cdr3_nt: TGTGCCAGCAGCTTAGGTGGACAGGGGGCGTTTATGAACACTGAAGCTTTCTTT; cdr3_aa: CASSLGGQGAFMNTEAFF
j_call: TRBJ2-7; clone_size: NA; d_call: TRBD1; v_call: TRBV5-1; cdr3_nt: TGCGCCAGCAGGGCCGTGGCAGGGGGCGCATACGAGCAGTACTTC; cdr3_aa: CASRAVAGGAYEQYF
j_call: TRBJ2-3; clone_size: NA; d_call: NA; v_call: TRBV7-2; cdr3_nt: TGTGCCAGCAGCTTTTCAGGGATCCCAGATACGCAGTATTTT; cdr3_aa: CASSFSGIPDTQYF
j_call: TRBJ2-7; clone_size: NA; d_call: NA; v_call: TRBV6-5; cdr3_nt: TGTGCCAGCAGTTACTCGCCCTCGTACAGGGCCTACGAGCAGTACTTC; cdr3_aa: CASSYSPSYRAYEQYF
j_call: TRBJ1-2; clone_size: NA; d_call: NA; v_call: TRBV4-1; cdr3_nt: TGCGCCAGCAGCCAGTTTTTTATAGGATATGGCTACACCTTC; cdr3_aa: CASSQFFIGYGYTF
j_call: TRBJ2-7; clone_size: NA; d_call: TRBD2; v_call: TRBV5-1; cdr3_nt: TGCGCCAGCAGCTTGCGTAGCGGGAGCTCCTACGAGCAGTACTTC; cdr3_aa: CASSLRSGSSYEQYF
j_call: TRBJ1-4; clone_size: NA; d_call: TRBD1; v_call: TRBV28; cdr3_nt: TGTGCCAGCAGCCGGGCCGGGACAGGGAATGAAAAACTGTTTTTT; cdr3_aa: CASSRAGTGNEKLFF
j_call: TRBJ1-1; clone_size: NA; d_call: NA; v_call: TRBV18; cdr3_nt: TGTGCCAGCTCACCTCGCAGGGGCGGTATGAACACTGAAGCTTTCTTT; cdr3_aa: CASSPRRGGMNTEAFF
j_call: TRBJ1-5; clone_size: few; d_call: NA; v_call: TRBV27; cdr3_nt: TGTGCCAGCAAAAGAGGGGATCAGCCCCAGCATTTT; cdr3_aa: CASKRGDQPQHF
j_call: TRBJ2-3; clone_size: NA; d_call: NA; v_call: TRBV5-6; cdr3_nt: TGTGCCAGCAGCTTGGAGTGGGGGGCTAGCACAGATACGCAGTATTTT; cdr3_aa: CASSLEWGASTDTQYF
j_call: TRBJ2-5; clone_size: once; d_call: NA; v_call: TRBV21-1; cdr3_nt: TGTGCCAGCAGCAAAAGACCGGGACAACCCCAAGAGACCCAGTACTTC; cdr3_aa: CASSKRPGQPQETQYF
j_call: TRBJ2-7; clone_size: NA; d_call: NA; v_call: TRBV10-1; cdr3_nt: TGCGCCAGCAGTGACGGAGGGATCTCCTACGAGCAGTACTTC; cdr3_aa: CASSDGGISYEQYF
j_call: TRBJ2-2; clone_size: NA; d_call: TRBD1; v_call: TRBV2; cdr3_nt: TGTGCCAGCAGTTCCCAGACAGGGGGCTTGGGGGAGCTGTTTTTT; cdr3_aa: CASSSQTGGLGELFF
j_call: TRBJ2-7; clone_size: NA; d_call: TRBD1; v_call: TRBV28; cdr3_nt: TGTGCCAGCAATTCACAGGGGGCCTACGAGCAGTACTTC; cdr3_aa: CASNSQGAYEQYF
j_call: TRBJ1-2; clone_size: NA; d_call: NA; v_call: TRBV23-1; cdr3_nt: TGCGCCAGCAGTCAGTTTACTCCGACAAAAGACTATGGCTACACCTTC; cdr3_aa: CASSQFTPTKDYGYTF
j_call: TRBJ1-4; clone_size: once; d_call: NA; v_call: TRBV11-2; cdr3_nt: TGTGCCAGCAGCGACGGGACAAAGAATGAAAAACTGTTTTTT; cdr3_aa: CASSDGTKNEKLFF
j_call: TRBJ2-3; clone_size: NA; d_call: TRBD2; v_call: TRBV30; cdr3_nt: TGTGCCTGGGGGACTAGCGGGAGCACAGATACGCAGTATTTT; cdr3_aa: CAWGTSGSTDTQYF
j_call: TRBJ2-1; clone_size: NA; d_call: TRBD2; v_call: TRBV28; cdr3_nt: TGTGCCACGGGGGGCAATGAGCAGTTCTTC; cdr3_aa: CATGGNEQFF
j_call: TRBJ2-7; clone_size: NA; d_call: TRBD2; v_call: TRBV5-4; cdr3_nt: TGTGCCAGCAGCCGCTGGGGCGGGGGCTCCTACGAGCAGTACTTC; cdr3_aa: CASSRWGGGSYEQYF